This T cell receptor beta chain was obtained from a study of blood T cell repertoires in COVID-19. About the study: Both acute and convalescent COVID-19 samples were obtained from the United States, Italy and Spain. The cDNA or gDNA used as material had been derived from T cells, B-cell-depleted T cells, or PBMCs.

Between the trimmed V and J ends, which lost 2 bases and 5 bases, there was a span of 15 bases. The germline gives CDR1 WNHNN, CDR2 SYGVQD (reference sequence). This CDR3 is 16 amino acids long. The repertoire was sequenced with immunoSEQ multiplex PCR; TCRdb's copy has only in-frame clones and lacks some. Altogether about 270,000 clones are present, roughly 90% being singletons, with the ten largest covering about 12%. The chain couples TRBV10-1 to TRBJ2-2; TRBD1 is a possible D gene (6 bases). The source of this sequence is a woman younger than 45 with COVID-19, enrolled during active disease. The sequencing input was peripheral blood. CDR3 sequence: CASSEPGQFRTGELFF. The CDR3 bases are TGCGCCAGCAGTGAGCCAGGACAGTTCAGGACCGGGGAGCTGTTTTTT.